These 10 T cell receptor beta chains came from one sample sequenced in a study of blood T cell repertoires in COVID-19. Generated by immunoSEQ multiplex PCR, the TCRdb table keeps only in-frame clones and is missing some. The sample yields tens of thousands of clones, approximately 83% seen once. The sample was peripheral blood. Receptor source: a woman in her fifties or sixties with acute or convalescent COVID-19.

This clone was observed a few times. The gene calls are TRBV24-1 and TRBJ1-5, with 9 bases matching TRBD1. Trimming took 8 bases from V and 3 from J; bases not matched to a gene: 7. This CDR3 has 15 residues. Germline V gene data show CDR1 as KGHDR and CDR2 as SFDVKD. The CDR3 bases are TGTGCCACCACCACGGGACAGGGACCCAATCAGCCCCAGCATTTT. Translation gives CATTTGQGPNQPQHF.

The CDR3 DNA follows: TGTGCCAGTAGTATAGGGGCACAGGGTAGACAGCCCCAGCATTTT. Translated, it gives CASSIGAQGRQPQHF. The chain couples TRBV19 to TRBJ1-5; the D gene is possibly TRBD1 (6 bases). V was trimmed by 1 base and J by 7 bases, leaving 14 bases between them. The germline CDR1 and CDR2 sequences are LNHDA and SQIVND (reference sequence). The CDR3 runs to 15 residues.

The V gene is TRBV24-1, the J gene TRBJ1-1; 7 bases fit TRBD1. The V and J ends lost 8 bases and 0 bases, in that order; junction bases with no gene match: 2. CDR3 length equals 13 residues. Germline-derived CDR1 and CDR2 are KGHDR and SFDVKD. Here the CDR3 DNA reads TGTGCCACCACAGGGGGAATGAACACTGAAGCTTTCTTT. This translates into CATTGGMNTEAFF.

The CDR3 DNA sequence: TGCAGTGCTAGGGGGGGAAACATTCAGTACTTC. Translation gives CSARGGNIQYF. This chain joins TRBV20-1 and TRBJ2-4; tentative D call: TRBD2 (6 bases). This CDR3 region has 11 residues. V was trimmed by 3 bases and J by 6 bases, leaving 6 bases between them. Germline V CDR1 and CDR2: DFQATT, SNEGSKA (reference sequence).

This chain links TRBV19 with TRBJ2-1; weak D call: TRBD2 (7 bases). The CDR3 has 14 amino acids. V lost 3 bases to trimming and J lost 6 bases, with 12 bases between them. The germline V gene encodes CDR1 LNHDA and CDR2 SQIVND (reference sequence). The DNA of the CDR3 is TGTGCCAGTAGTATCGGGGGGCCGGGCAATGAGCAGTTCTTC. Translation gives CASSIGGPGNEQFF.

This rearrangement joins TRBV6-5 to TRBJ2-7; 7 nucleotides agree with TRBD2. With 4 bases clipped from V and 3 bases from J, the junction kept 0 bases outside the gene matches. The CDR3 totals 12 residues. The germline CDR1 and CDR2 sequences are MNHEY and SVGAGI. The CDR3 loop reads CASSWGGYEQYF. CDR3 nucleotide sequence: TGTGCCAGCAGTTGGGGGGGCTACGAGCAGTACTTC.

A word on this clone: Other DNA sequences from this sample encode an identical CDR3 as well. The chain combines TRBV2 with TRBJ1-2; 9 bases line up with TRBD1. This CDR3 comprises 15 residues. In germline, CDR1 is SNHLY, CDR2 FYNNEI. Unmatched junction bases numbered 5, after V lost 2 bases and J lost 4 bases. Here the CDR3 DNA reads TGTGCCAGCAGTGAAACGGGACAGGGTATCTATGGCTACACCTTC. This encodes CASSETGQGIYGYTF.

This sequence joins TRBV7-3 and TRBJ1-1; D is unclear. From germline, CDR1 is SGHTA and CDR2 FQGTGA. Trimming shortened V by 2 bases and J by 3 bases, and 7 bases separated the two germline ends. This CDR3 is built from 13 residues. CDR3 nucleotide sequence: TGTGCCAGCAGCTTATGGTCAGACACTGAAGCTTTCTTT. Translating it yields CASSLWSDTEAFF.

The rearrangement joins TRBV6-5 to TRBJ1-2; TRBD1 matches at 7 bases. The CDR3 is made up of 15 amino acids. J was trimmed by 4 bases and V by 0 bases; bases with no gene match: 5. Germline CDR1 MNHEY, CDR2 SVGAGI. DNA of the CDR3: TGTGCCAGCAGTTACTCGTCGGGACAGTTCTATGGCTACACCTTC. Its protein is CASSYSSGQFYGYTF.

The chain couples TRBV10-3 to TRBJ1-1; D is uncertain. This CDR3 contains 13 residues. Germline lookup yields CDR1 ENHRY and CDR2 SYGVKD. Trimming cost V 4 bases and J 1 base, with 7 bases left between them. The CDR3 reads CAISVAENTEAFF. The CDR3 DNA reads TGTGCCATCAGTGTGGCGGAGAACACTGAAGCTTTCTTT.